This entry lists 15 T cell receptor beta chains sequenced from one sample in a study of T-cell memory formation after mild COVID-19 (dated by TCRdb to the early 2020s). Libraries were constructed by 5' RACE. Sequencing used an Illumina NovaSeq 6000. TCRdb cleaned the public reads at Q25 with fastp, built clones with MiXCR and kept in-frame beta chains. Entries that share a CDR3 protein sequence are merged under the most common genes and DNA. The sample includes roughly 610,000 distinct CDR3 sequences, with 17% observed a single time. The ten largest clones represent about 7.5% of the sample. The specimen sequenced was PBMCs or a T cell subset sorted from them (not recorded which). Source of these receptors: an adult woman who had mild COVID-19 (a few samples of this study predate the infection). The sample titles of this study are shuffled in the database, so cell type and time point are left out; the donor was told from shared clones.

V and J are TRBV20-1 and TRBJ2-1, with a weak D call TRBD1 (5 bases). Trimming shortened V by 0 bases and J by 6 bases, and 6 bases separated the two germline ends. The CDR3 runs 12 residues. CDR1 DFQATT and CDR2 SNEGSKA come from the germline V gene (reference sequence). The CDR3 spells CSARDRGNEQFF. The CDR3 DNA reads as TGCAGTGCTAGAGATAGGGGCAATGAGCAGTTCTTC.

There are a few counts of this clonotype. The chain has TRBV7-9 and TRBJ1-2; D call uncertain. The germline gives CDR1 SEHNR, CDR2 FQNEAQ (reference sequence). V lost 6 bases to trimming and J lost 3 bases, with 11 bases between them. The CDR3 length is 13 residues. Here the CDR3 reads CASRVGPHYGYTF. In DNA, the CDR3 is TGTGCCAGCAGAGTGGGTCCTCACTATGGCTACACCTTC.

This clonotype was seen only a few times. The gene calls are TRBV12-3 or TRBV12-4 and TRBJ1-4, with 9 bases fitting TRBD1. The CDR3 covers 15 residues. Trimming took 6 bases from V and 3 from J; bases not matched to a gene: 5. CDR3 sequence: CASRKTGGANEKLFF. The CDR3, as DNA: TGTGCCAGCAGGAAGACAGGGGGTGCTAATGAAAAACTGTTTTTT.

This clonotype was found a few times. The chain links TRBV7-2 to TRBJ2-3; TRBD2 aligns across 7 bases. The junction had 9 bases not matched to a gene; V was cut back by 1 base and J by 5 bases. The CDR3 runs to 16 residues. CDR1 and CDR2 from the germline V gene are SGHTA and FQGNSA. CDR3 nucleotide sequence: TGTGCCAGCAGCTTAGGAACTAGCGCTTTAGGAGATACGCAGTATTTT. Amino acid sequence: CASSLGTSALGDTQYF.

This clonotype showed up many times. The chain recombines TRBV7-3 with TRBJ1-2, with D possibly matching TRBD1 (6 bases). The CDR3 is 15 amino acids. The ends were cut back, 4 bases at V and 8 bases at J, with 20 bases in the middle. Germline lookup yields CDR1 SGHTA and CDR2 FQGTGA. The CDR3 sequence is CASSSVGGGQEGYTF. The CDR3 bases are TGTGCCAGCAGCTCCGTCGGTGGGGGGCAGGAGGGCTACACCTTC.

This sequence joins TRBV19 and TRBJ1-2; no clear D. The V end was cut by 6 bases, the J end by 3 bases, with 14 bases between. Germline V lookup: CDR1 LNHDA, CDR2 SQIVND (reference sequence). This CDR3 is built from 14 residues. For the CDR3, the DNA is TGTGCCAGTAGAGAGGGAAGGAAAGACTATGGCTACACCTTC. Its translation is CASREGRKDYGYTF.

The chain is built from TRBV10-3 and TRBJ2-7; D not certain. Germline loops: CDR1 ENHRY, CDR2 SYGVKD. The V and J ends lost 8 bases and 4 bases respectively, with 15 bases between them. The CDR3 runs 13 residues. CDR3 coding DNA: TGTGCCATCGGTGGTTCTGAAGGTTACGAGCAGTACTTC. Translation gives CAIGGSEGYEQYF.

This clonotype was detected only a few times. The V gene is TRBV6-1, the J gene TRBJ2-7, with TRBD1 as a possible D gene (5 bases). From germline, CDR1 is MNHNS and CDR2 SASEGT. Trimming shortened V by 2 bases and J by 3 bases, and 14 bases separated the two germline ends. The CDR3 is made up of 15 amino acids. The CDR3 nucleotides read TGTGCCAGCAGTGAATGGGGCAGGGCAGACTACGAGCAGTACTTC. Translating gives CASSEWGRADYEQYF.

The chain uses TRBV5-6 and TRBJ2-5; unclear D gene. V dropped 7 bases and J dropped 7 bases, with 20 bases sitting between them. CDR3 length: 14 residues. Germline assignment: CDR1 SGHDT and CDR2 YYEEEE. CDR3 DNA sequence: TGTGCCAGCGGATTGACCGAGATAAGAATGACCCAGTACTTC. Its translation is CASGLTEIRMTQYF.

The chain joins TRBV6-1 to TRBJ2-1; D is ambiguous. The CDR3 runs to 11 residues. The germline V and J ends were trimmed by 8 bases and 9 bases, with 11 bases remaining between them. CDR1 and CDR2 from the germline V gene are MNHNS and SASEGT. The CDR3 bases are TGTGCCAGCTCCCCTGAGGCTGAGCAGTTCTTC. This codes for CASSPEAEQFF.

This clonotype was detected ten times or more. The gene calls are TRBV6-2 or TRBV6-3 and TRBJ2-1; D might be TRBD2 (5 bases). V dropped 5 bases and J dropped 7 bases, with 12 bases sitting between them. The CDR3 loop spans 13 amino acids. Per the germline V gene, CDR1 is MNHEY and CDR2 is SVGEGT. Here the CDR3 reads CASSHGMGNEQFF. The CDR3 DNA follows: TGTGCCAGCAGTCACGGGATGGGTAATGAGCAGTTCTTC.

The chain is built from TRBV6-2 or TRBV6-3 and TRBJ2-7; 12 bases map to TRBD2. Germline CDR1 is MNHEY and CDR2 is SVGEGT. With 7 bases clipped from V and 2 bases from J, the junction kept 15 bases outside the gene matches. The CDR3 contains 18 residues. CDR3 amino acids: CASTNTGVWTSGTYEQYF. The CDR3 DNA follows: TGTGCCAGCACTAACACAGGGGTCTGGACTAGCGGGACCTACGAGCAGTACTTC.

CDR3 nucleotide sequence: TGTGCCAGCAGCTTAAATACGGGATTGTACGAGCAGTACTTC. The encoded protein is CASSLNTGLYEQYF. V usage is TRBV11-2 and J usage is TRBJ2-7, with D maybe TRBD2 (5 bases). Germline CDR1 is SGHAT and CDR2 is FQNNGV. The V and J ends lost 2 bases and 4 bases respectively, with 12 bases between them. This CDR3 contains 14 residues.

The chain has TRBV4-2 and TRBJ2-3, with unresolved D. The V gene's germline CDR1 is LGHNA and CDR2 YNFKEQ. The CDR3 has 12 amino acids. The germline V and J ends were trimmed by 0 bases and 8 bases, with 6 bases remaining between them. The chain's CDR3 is CASSQDLGTQYF. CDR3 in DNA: TGTGCCAGCAGCCAAGATCTGGGTACGCAGTATTTT.

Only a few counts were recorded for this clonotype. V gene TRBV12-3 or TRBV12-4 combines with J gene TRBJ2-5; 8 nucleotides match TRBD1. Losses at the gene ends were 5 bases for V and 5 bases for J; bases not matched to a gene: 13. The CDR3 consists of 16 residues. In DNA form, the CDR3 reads TGTGCCAGCAGTGTTACCGGGACAGGAGGCACTGAGACCCAGTACTTC. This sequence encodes CASSVTGTGGTETQYF.